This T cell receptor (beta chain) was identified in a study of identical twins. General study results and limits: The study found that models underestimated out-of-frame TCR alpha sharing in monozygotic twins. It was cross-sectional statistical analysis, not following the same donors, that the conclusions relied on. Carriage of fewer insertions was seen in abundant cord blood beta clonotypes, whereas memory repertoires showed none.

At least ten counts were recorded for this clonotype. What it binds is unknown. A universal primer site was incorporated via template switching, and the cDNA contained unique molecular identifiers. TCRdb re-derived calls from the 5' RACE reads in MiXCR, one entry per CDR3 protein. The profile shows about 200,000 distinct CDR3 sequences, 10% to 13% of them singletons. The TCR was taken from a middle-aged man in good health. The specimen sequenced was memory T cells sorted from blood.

The DNA for the CDR3 is TGCAGTGCTAGAGATCGTGGGGGGGGCACTGAAGCTTTCTTT. Protein product: CSARDRGGGTEAFF. This chain links TRBV20-1 with TRBJ1-1; a weak D match, TRBD1 (5 bases). Per the germline V gene, CDR1 is DFQATT and CDR2 is SNEGSKA (reference sequence). The CDR3 length is 14 residues. The V end lost 0 bases, the J end lost 4 bases, and 12 bases lay between the germline ends.